The 24 T cell receptor beta chains presented below share a single source sample, sequenced in a study of blood T cell repertoires in COVID-19. TCRdb keeps only in-frame clones here, not all; method: immunoSEQ multiplex PCR. The data contain 300,000 to 450,000 clones, around 87% of them seen just once; the ten biggest clones take up about 2.1%. The specimen was PBMCs or T cells enriched from blood (not recorded which). These receptors all come from a man aged 40-55 years in a cohort exposed to, infected with or recovered from COVID-19 (not recorded which).

This clone is medium-sized. This sequence joins TRBV6-1 and TRBJ1-4; unclear D gene. The CDR3 totals 15 residues. Germline V gene data show CDR1 as MNHNS and CDR2 as SASEGT. V lost 1 base and J 0 bases, leaving 6 bases between the germline ends. The chain's CDR3 is CASSEEQATNEKLFF. DNA of the CDR3: TGTGCCAGCAGTGAAGAGCAAGCAACTAATGAAAAACTGTTTTTT.

The V and J genes are TRBV28 and TRBJ1-2; D is ambiguous. The germline V and J ends were trimmed by 3 bases and 9 bases, with 8 bases remaining between them. The CDR3 runs to 11 residues. Germline V lookup: CDR1 MDHEN, CDR2 SYDVKM. Here the CDR3 reads CASSFESSYTF. The CDR3 bases are TGTGCCAGCAGTTTTGAGAGCAGCTACACCTTC.

This clone was recorded only once. The chain couples TRBV28 to TRBJ1-6; a possible D gene is TRBD1 (5 bases). CDR3 size: 15 residues. Trimming shortened V by 2 bases and J by 6 bases, and 11 bases separated the two germline ends. The germline CDR1 and CDR2 sequences are MDHEN and SYDVKM. Written as DNA, the CDR3 is TGTGCCAGCAGTTTAGGCGGGACTAGTAATTCACCCCTCCACTTT. This gives the protein CASSLGGTSNSPLHF.

The chain carries TRBV5-1 and TRBJ2-1; TRBD2 matches at 9 bases. There are 15 residues in the CDR3. After removal of 3 bases from V and 5 bases from J, the junction contained 6 bases not matched to a gene. Germline V gene sequence: CDR1 SGHRS, CDR2 YFSETQ. CDR3 bases: TGCGCCAGCAGCTCGGGGACTAGCCAAAACAATGAGCAGTTCTTC. Translation: CASSSGTSQNNEQFF. The complete variable domain, with remaining parts taken from reference TRBV5-1 and TRBJ2-1, reads KAGVTQTPRYLIKTRGQQVTLSCSPISGHRSVSWYQQTPGQGLQFLFEYFSETQRNKGNFPGRFSGRQFSNSRSEMNVSTLELGDSALYLCASSSGTSQNNEQFFGPGTRLTVL.

The rearrangement links TRBV2 to TRBJ1-2, with a tentative D call TRBD1 (6 bases). CDR1 is SNHLY and CDR2 is FYNNEI in the germline V gene. The CDR3 is 14 residues long. V shed 6 bases and J shed 2 bases, with 13 bases lying between them. Here the CDR3 reads CASSHRVSNYGYTF. In DNA form, the CDR3 reads TGTGCCAGCAGCCACAGGGTATCCAACTATGGCTACACCTTC.

This clone has only one observation. The chain uses TRBV6-5 and TRBJ2-7; D is undetermined. The CDR3 sequence is 15 residues long. V was pared by 8 bases and J by 0 bases, with 17 bases between. Per germline, CDR1 MNHEY and CDR2 SVGAGI. The CDR3 DNA reads as TGTGCCAGCGACTCCGGCAGTAGGCCCTCCTACGAGCAGTACTTC. This sequence encodes CASDSGSRPSYEQYF.

This clone was seen just once. The V and J genes are TRBV11-2 and TRBJ2-7; perhaps TRBD2 as D (7 bases). The CDR3 totals 16 residues. Germline V CDR1 and CDR2: SGHAT, FQNNGV. V was pared by 1 base and J by 5 bases, with 18 bases between. The CDR3 DNA sequence: TGTGCCAGCAGCTTAGTGGGGGGCGGGAGAGGGAACGAGCAGTACTTC. Amino acid sequence: CASSLVGGGRGNEQYF.

The chain carries TRBV28 and TRBJ2-2; unclear D gene. There are 11 residues in the CDR3. With 5 bases removed from V and 9 bases from J, the gap between germline ends came to 7 bases. Germline loops: CDR1 MDHEN, CDR2 SYDVKM. The CDR3 DNA sequence: TGTGCCAGCAGTCCCTACTGGGAGCTGTTTTTT. Translated, it gives CASSPYWELFF.

V usage is TRBV18 and J usage is TRBJ1-5; 9 positions agree with TRBD1. Germline values: CDR1 KGHSH, CDR2 LQKENI. Losses at the gene ends were 5 bases for V and 2 bases for J; bases not matched to a gene: 7. The CDR3 runs 16 residues. The CDR3 DNA reads as TGTGCCAGCTCATCACAGGGGGCTAATGGCAATCAGCCCCAGCATTTT. This encodes CASSSQGANGNQPQHF.

In its sample, this clone was seen once. The chain carries TRBV28 and TRBJ2-5; D is uncertain. The CDR3 totals 14 residues. Germline V gene lookup returns CDR1 MDHEN and CDR2 SYDVKM. V lost 5 bases and J lost 2, with 12 bases in between. CDR3 residues: CASSPPSRQETQYF. The DNA of the CDR3 is TGTGCCAGCAGTCCCCCGTCGCGGCAAGAGACCCAGTACTTC.

The V call is TRBV3-1 (or the pseudogene TRBV3-2), the J call TRBJ1-2; D possibly corresponds to TRBD1 (5 bases). The length of the CDR3 is 15 residues. Germline V gives CDR1 LGHDT, CDR2 YNNKEL (reference sequence). Trimming left V 3 bases short and J 0 bases short, with 11 bases between. CDR3 coding DNA: TGTGCCAGCAGCCAGCTTAAGACAGCTAACTATGGCTACACCTTC. This sequence encodes CASSQLKTANYGYTF.

The chain is built from TRBV21-1 and TRBJ1-2. TRBV21-1 is assigned pseudogene status. This CDR3 region has 14 residues. In DNA, the CDR3 is TGTGCCAGCAGCAAAGAACGAGGGTCTGATGGCTACACCTTC. Its protein product is CASSKERGSDGYTF.

This clone was recorded a few times. J is TRBJ2-5 and V is TRBV6-5, with 10 positions matching TRBD1. V dropped 7 bases and J dropped 4; count of bases not matched to a gene: 3. The CDR3 loop spans 13 amino acids. Germline V gene lookup returns CDR1 MNHEY and CDR2 SVGAGI. Written as DNA, the CDR3 is TGTGCCAGCACCCGGGACAGGGGAGAGACCCAGTACTTC. Translating gives CASTRDRGETQYF.

This clone was recorded once. This chain uses TRBV29-1 with TRBJ2-5, with TRBD2 matching 13 bases. The CDR3 is 14 residues long. J gave up 2 bases and V 5 bases, and 2 bases lay outside the gene matches. Germline V lookup: CDR1 SQVTM, CDR2 ANQGSEA. CDR3: CSVWGLAGQETQYF. The CDR3 DNA reads TGCAGCGTTTGGGGACTAGCGGGGCAAGAGACCCAGTACTTC.

V usage is TRBV5-1 and J usage is TRBJ1-4; 7 bases are shared with TRBD1. CDR3 size: 16 residues. After removal of 0 bases from V and 7 bases from J, the junction contained 9 bases not matched to a gene. In germline, CDR1 is SGHRS, CDR2 YFSETQ. The CDR3 protein is CASSLAGGQSLEKLFF. In nucleotides, the CDR3 is TGCGCCAGCAGCTTGGCCGGGGGACAGAGCCTTGAAAAACTGTTTTTT.

The chain employs TRBV6-6 and TRBJ1-5, with D possibly matching TRBD1 (5 bases). V shed 2 bases and J shed 4 bases, with 6 bases lying between them. Germline V CDR1 and CDR2: MNHNY, SVGAGI (reference sequence). This CDR3 comprises 13 residues. CDR3 sequence (DNA): TGTGCCAGCAGTTACGACAGAAATCAGCCCCAGCATTTT. It translates to CASSYDRNQPQHF.

The chain's CDR3 is CAISGQADGYEQYF. In DNA, the CDR3 is TGTGCCATCAGCGGACAGGCGGATGGCTACGAGCAGTACTTC. The chain recombines TRBV10-3 with TRBJ2-7; 7 nucleotides align to TRBD1. Germline V gives CDR1 ENHRY, CDR2 SYGVKD. V lost 6 bases and J lost 3; bases outside the gene matches: 8. There are 14 residues in the CDR3.

The chain couples TRBV5-4 to TRBJ1-2; 8 bases agree with TRBD1. V lost 0 bases and J lost 7; bases outside the gene matches: 2. Germline loops: CDR1 SGHNT, CDR2 YYREEE (reference sequence). The CDR3 extends over 13 amino acids. DNA of the CDR3: TGTGCCAGCAGCTTGGTTGGGACAGGTGGCTACACCTTC. This sequence encodes CASSLVGTGGYTF.

The chain employs TRBV5-1 and TRBJ1-3; 8 bases align to TRBD1. Per germline, CDR1 SGHRS and CDR2 YFSETQ. The CDR3 extends over 15 amino acids. V lost 4 bases, J lost 0 bases, and 3 bases stayed unmatched. This chain's CDR3 is CASSQTGVSGNTIYF. In DNA form, the CDR3 reads TGCGCCAGCAGCCAGACAGGGGTCTCTGGAAACACCATATATTTT.

J is TRBJ1-6 and V is TRBV28; D gene ambiguous. The germline V and J ends were trimmed by 8 bases and 13 bases, with 9 bases remaining between them. Germline assignment: CDR1 MDHEN and CDR2 SYDVKM. CDR3 length: 10 residues. For the CDR3, the DNA is TGTGCCAGCTCCGCCGGGCCCCTCCACTTT. Translation: CASSAGPLHF.

The CDR3 DNA reads TGCGCCAGCAGCCCCAGGGGGGATGATGGCTACACCTTC. It yields the protein CASSPRGDDGYTF. This chain connects TRBV5-1 to TRBJ1-2; 7 bases line up with TRBD1. Per germline, CDR1 SGHRS and CDR2 YFSETQ. V shed 4 bases, J shed 6 bases, and the junction held 6 bases outside the gene matches. CDR3 length: 13 amino acids.

V gene TRBV28 combines with J gene TRBJ2-1, with TRBD2 as a possible D gene (6 bases). CDR1 and CDR2 (germline): MDHEN, SYDVKM. V dropped 5 bases and J dropped 0 bases, with 11 bases sitting between them. The CDR3 extends over 15 amino acids. As DNA, the CDR3 is TGTGCCAGCAGTCCCGGGGGTAGCTCCTACAATGAGCAGTTCTTC. It specifies CASSPGGSSYNEQFF.

The genes are TRBV5-4 and TRBJ1-2; TRBD1 agrees at 8 bases. With 2 bases clipped from V and 6 bases from J, the junction kept 3 bases outside the gene matches. The CDR3 contains 13 residues. Germline lookup yields CDR1 SGHNT and CDR2 YYREEE (reference sequence). The CDR3: CASSLGTGDGYTF. As DNA, the CDR3 is TGTGCCAGCAGCTTAGGGACAGGTGATGGCTACACCTTC.

The CDR3 reads CASSVGVQPQHF. CDR3 bases: TGTGCCAGCAGCGTCGGGGTCCAGCCCCAGCATTTT. V is TRBV28 and J is TRBJ1-5; D is unresolved. Per the germline V gene, CDR1 is MDHEN and CDR2 is SYDVKM. The CDR3 is 12 amino acids. V was pared by 6 bases and J by 7 bases, with 10 bases between.